The sequence of this TCR beta chain was determined in a study of control samples from healthy donors and cancer patients. Germline assignment: CDR1 MDHEN and CDR2 SYDVKM. Trimming cost V 7 bases and J 6 bases, with 19 bases left between them. CDR3 size: 15 residues. The count of this clone is one. Method: immunoSEQ multiplex PCR; TCRdb's copy keeps in-frame clones and lacks some. The data contain around 70,000 clones, 83% of them singletons. Material: blood. The V call is TRBV28, the J call TRBJ2-1, with a possible D match to TRBD1 (5 bases). The clonotype originates from a man between 60 and 70 years old in good health. The CDR3, as DNA: TGTGCCAGCACATCAATCAGGGCTGGTGGCAATGAGCAGTTCTTC. Translation: CASTSIRAGGNEQFF. Full variable domain (remainder filled in from reference TRBV28 and TRBJ2-1): DVKVTQSSRYLVKRTGEKVFLECVQDMDHENMFWYRQDPGLGLRLIYFSYDVKMKEKGDIPEGYSVSREKKERFSLILESASTNQTSMYLCASTSIRAGGNEQFFGPGTRLTVL.